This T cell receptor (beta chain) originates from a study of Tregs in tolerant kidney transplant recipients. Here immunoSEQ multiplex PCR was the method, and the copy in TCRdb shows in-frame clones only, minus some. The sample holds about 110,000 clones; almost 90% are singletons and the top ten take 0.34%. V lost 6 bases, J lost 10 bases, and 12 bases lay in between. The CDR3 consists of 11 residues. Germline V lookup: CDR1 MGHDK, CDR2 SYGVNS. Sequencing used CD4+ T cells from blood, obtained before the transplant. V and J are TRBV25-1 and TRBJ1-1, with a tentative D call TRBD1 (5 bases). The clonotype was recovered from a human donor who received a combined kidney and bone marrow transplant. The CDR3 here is CASSQGLGAFF. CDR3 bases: TGTGCCAGCAGCCAGGGCCTGGGAGCTTTCTTT.